The 16 T cell receptor beta chains in this list originate from one sample, sequenced in a study of CD8+ T cells in alopecia areata. Treatment denoted: oral pan-JAK inhibitor, 5-10 mg twice daily. cDNA serving as the sequencing template came from extracted, reverse transcribed RNA. TCRdb's table, derived via immunoSEQ multiplex PCR, lists solely in-frame clones and lacks some. The repertoire includes about 92,000 clones, 40% to 50% of them detected once, and more than 15% sits in the top ten. The sample in question was CD8+ T cells sorted from blood, obtained at week 24, from a patient treated with tofacitinib. The origin of the receptors is a human donor with alopecia areata.

This clone occurred a few times. The chain couples TRBV29-1 to TRBJ1-2; no clear D gene. CDR1 is SQVTM and CDR2 is ANQGSEA in the germline V gene. V gave up 1 base and J gave up 3 bases, with 6 bases separating them. The CDR3 has 12 residues. CDR3 bases: TGCAGCGTTGAAGCGAAACACTATGGCTACACCTTC. This gives the protein CSVEAKHYGYTF.

There are a few counts of this clone. This sequence joins TRBV2 and TRBJ2-7; 7 bases map to TRBD1. CDR3 length: 13 amino acids. Losses at the gene ends were 5 bases for V and 5 bases for J; bases not matched to a gene: 6. Germline V CDR1 and CDR2: SNHLY, FYNNEI. CDR3: CASSPGTDDEQYF. The CDR3 DNA reads TGTGCCAGCAGTCCCGGGACAGATGACGAGCAGTACTTC.

V gene TRBV4-1 combines with J gene TRBJ2-1; the D gene is possibly TRBD2 (5 bases). V gave up 5 bases and J gave up 0 bases, with 14 bases separating them. The CDR3 runs to 16 residues. Germline values: CDR1 MGHRA, CDR2 YSYEKL. The CDR3, as DNA: TGCGCCAGCAGCGCGATCGGGGAGAGCTCCTACAATGAGCAGTTCTTC. Its protein product is CASSAIGESSYNEQFF.

This clone was picked up a small number of times. The V gene is TRBV6-4, the J gene TRBJ1-2; D uncertain. The V gene lost 6 bases and the J gene lost 3 bases, with 5 bases spanning the gap. The CDR3 runs 11 residues. Germline V gene sequence: CDR1 MRHNA, CDR2 SNTAGT. In nucleotides, the CDR3 is TGTGCCAGCAGCTCATACTATGGCTACACCTTC. Residues: CASSSYYGYTF.

This chain connects TRBV5-1 to TRBJ2-7; possibly TRBD1 for D (5 bases). Germline V CDR1 and CDR2: SGHRS, YFSETQ. CDR3 length: 13 amino acids. V gave up 4 bases and J gave up 5 bases, with 13 bases separating them. The CDR3, as DNA: TGCGCCAGCAGCATCCTACCCAGGGACGAGCAGTACTTC. Translated: CASSILPRDEQYF.

The chain employs TRBV19 and TRBJ1-1; D perhaps matches TRBD1 (6 bases). The CDR3 is made up of 13 amino acids. With 8 bases removed from V and 4 bases from J, the gap between germline ends came to 14 bases. Per germline, CDR1 LNHDA and CDR2 SQIVND (reference sequence). The CDR3 nucleotides read TGTGCCAGTTCGCCTCTAGGGGGCACTGAAGCTTTCTTT. This encodes CASSPLGGTEAFF.

V and J are TRBV27 and TRBJ2-7; D tentatively fits TRBD1 or TRBD2 (5 bases each). With 6 bases removed from V and 9 bases from J, the gap between germline ends came to 21 bases. The CDR3 has 14 amino acids. CDR1 and CDR2 (germline): MNHEY, SMNVEV (reference sequence). CDR3 protein: CASSPSGAHARQYF. The CDR3 bases are TGTGCCAGCAGCCCCTCCGGGGCCCACGCGAGGCAGTACTTC.

The V call is TRBV30, the J call TRBJ2-5; D is ambiguous. Germline V gives CDR1 GTSNPN, CDR2 SVGIG (reference sequence). The CDR3 spans 12 residues. Trimming took 5 bases from V and 4 from J, leaving 11 bases between them. Here the CDR3 reads CAWGKVGETQYF. In DNA form, the CDR3 reads TGTGCCTGGGGGAAGGTAGGAGAGACCCAGTACTTC.

This clone appeared a few times. V is TRBV10-3 and J is TRBJ1-2; 8 bases are a match to TRBD1. Germline-derived CDR1 and CDR2 are ENHRY and SYGVKD. After removal of 5 bases from V and 2 bases from J, the junction contained 7 bases not matched to a gene. There are 15 residues in the CDR3. The CDR3 DNA is TGTGCCATCAGTTCCGGACAGGGCTCAAACTATGGCTACACCTTC. Translation: CAISSGQGSNYGYTF.

The J gene is TRBJ2-5, the V gene TRBV4-1; 9 bases map to TRBD2. The CDR3 runs to 18 residues. V lost 1 base and J lost 1; bases outside the gene matches: 10. Germline CDR1 is MGHRA and CDR2 is YSYEKL. The CDR3 nucleotides are TGCGCCAGCAGCCAAGTGGGCAGGGCGACTAGCGGCCAAGAGACCCAGTACTTC. It yields the protein CASSQVGRATSGQETQYF.

This clone was seen more than once but under ten times. The chain couples TRBV29-1 to TRBJ2-7, with D hard to call. Germline CDR1 reads SQVTM; CDR2 reads ANQGSEA. Trimming stripped 4 bases from V and 4 bases from J, with 11 bases between. This CDR3 has 12 amino acids. The CDR3 coding sequence is TGCAGCGTTGTGGGTAAGGGATACGAGCAGTACTTC. It specifies CSVVGKGYEQYF.

The V call is TRBV6-5, the J call TRBJ2-7, with D perhaps TRBD1 (6 bases). Germline CDR1 and CDR2: MNHEY and SVGAGI. The CDR3 is 15 amino acids. V lost 4 bases to trimming and J lost 2 bases, with 15 bases between them. The CDR3 bases are TGTGCCAGCAGTTCAATCCGGGACAAAACCTACGAGCAGTACTTC. Translating it yields CASSSIRDKTYEQYF.

This clone was seen just once. The chain recombines TRBV4-1 with TRBJ1-5; 8 bases are shared with TRBD1. There are 15 residues in the CDR3. The J segment lost 7 bases and the V segment lost 4 bases, leaving 9 bases of the junction unmatched. Per germline, CDR1 MGHRA and CDR2 YSYEKL. The CDR3 DNA is TGCGCCAGCAGCCGAAAGACAGGGGAAGAGCAGCCCCAGCATTTT. Translating gives CASSRKTGEEQPQHF.

CDR3 in DNA: TGCACCAGCAGCCAATGGTGTGTCGTAGGCGAGCAGTACTTC. It is translated as CTSSQWCVVGEQYF. The V gene is TRBV1, the J gene TRBJ2-7. TRBV1 is labeled a pseudogene. The CDR3 runs 14 residues.

J is TRBJ2-7 and V is TRBV5-4; 7 bases match TRBD2. J lost 7 bases, V lost 0 bases, and 1 base had no gene match. This CDR3 contains 12 residues. Germline assignment: CDR1 SGHNT and CDR2 YYREEE (reference sequence). The CDR3 is CASSLGEGEQYF. DNA for the CDR3: TGTGCCAGCAGCTTGGGGGAGGGGGAGCAGTACTTC.

The V call is TRBV9, the J call TRBJ2-1, with D possibly called TRBD1 or TRBD2 (5 bases each). V was cut by 4 bases and J by 3 bases, with 11 bases left in between. Per germline, CDR1 SGDLS and CDR2 YYNGEE. The CDR3 consists of 14 residues. The chain's CDR3 is CASSFWGSYNEQFF. Written as DNA, the CDR3 is TGTGCCAGCAGCTTCTGGGGGAGCTACAATGAGCAGTTCTTC.